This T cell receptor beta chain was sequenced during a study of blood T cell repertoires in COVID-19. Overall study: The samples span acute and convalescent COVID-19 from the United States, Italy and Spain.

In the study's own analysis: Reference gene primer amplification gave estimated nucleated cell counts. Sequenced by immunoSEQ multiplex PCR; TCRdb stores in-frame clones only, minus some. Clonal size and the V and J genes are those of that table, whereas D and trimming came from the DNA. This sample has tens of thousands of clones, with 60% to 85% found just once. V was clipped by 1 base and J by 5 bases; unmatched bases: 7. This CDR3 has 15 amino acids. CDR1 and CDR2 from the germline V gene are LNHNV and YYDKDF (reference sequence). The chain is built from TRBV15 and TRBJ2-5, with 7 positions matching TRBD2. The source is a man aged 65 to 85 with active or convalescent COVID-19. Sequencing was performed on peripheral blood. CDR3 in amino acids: CATSRGTSNYETQYF. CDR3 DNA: TGTGCCACCAGCAGAGGGACTAGTAATTACGAGACCCAGTACTTC.